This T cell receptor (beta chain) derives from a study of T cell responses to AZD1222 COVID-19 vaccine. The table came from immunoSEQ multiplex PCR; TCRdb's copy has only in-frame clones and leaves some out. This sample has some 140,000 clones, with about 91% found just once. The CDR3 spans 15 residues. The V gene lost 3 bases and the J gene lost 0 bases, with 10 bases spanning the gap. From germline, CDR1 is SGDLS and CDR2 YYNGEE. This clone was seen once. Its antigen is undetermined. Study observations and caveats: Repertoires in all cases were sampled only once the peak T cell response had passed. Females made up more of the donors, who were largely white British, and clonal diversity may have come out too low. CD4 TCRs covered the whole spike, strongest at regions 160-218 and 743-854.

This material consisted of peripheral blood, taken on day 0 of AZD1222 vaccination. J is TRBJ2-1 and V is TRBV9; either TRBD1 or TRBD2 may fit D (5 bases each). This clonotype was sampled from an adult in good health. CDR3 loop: CASSGDGASYNEQFF. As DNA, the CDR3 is TGTGCCAGCAGCGGAGACGGGGCCTCCTACAATGAGCAGTTCTTC. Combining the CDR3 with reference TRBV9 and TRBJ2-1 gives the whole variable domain DSGVTQTPKHLITATGQRVTLRCSPRSGDLSVYWYQQSLDQGLQFLIQYYNGEERAKGNILERFSAQQFPDLHSELNLSSLELGDSALYFCASSGDGASYNEQFFGPGTRLTVL.